A single sample gave rise to the 9 T cell receptor beta chains below, sequenced in a study of T cell changes during pregnancy in multiple sclerosis. Sequencing was performed with immunoSEQ multiplex PCR; in TCRdb, only in-frame clones are kept and a portion is missing. The table has nearly 110,000 clones, 92% seen once. This material consisted of peripheral blood, taken after pregnancy. The receptors derive from a female donor with multiple sclerosis, enrolled in a pregnancy study.

The V and J genes are TRBV9 and TRBJ1-4, with D possibly TRBD1 on 5 matching bases. The CDR3 runs 15 residues. Germline CDR1 is SGDLS and CDR2 is YYNGEE. The V end was cut by 2 bases, the J end by 5 bases, with 13 bases between. The CDR3 bases are TGTGCCAGCAGCGTGACCCAGGGCTTGAATGAAAAACTGTTTTTT. As protein: CASSVTQGLNEKLFF.

The CDR3, as DNA: TGTGCCAGCAGCTTGGGGGCAGGAAATACTGGAAACACCATATATTTT. It is translated as CASSLGAGNTGNTIYF. The chain carries TRBV5-4 and TRBJ1-3; no clear D. Trimming shortened V by 0 bases and J by 2 bases, and 12 bases separated the two germline ends. Germline CDR1 and CDR2: SGHNT and YYREEE (reference sequence). CDR3 length: 16 residues.

Note on this clone: The germline gene is not matched at one end of the junction; a read error may be the cause. Other DNA sequences of this sample code for an identical CDR3. The genes are TRBV6-1 and TRBJ2-7; a possible D gene is TRBD1 (6 bases). The CDR3 contains 14 residues. Germline CDR1 reads MNHNS; CDR2 reads SASEGT. CDR3 sequence (DNA): TGTGCCAGCAGTGTCAGGGGCGAAACCTACGAGCAGTATTTC. It encodes CASSVRGETYEQYF.

The CDR3 nucleotides are TGTGCCAGCAGTCAAAGCGGGAGCCCCTACAATGAGCAGTTCTTC. Residues: CASSQSGSPYNEQFF. The rearrangement uses TRBV27 and TRBJ2-1, with TRBD2 matching over 8 bases. The CDR3 has 15 amino acids. Trimming took 5 bases from V and 2 from J; bases not matched to a gene: 5. Germline loops: CDR1 MNHEY, CDR2 SMNVEV (reference sequence).

This chain links TRBV12-5 with TRBJ2-1; no reliable D call. Per germline, CDR1 LGHNT and CDR2 FRNRAP. Trimming pared 0 bases from V and 6 bases from J, leaving 6 bases between. There are 13 residues in the CDR3. CDR3 DNA: TGTGCTAGTGGTTTGGTACGAGGCAATGAGCAGTTCTTC. Translated: CASGLVRGNEQFF.

The rearrangement uses TRBV30 and TRBJ1-6; a possible D gene is TRBD1 (6 bases). V lost 5 bases to trimming and J lost 6 bases, with 14 bases between them. The CDR3 is made up of 14 amino acids. CDR1 GTSNPN and CDR2 SVGIG come from the germline V gene (reference sequence). As DNA, the CDR3 is TGTGCCTGGTCTTCACAGGGTGGTAATTCACCCCTCCACTTT. As protein: CAWSSQGGNSPLHF.

The gene calls are TRBV11-2 and TRBJ2-3; D is perhaps TRBD1 (5 bases). The CDR3 spans 14 residues. Trimming pared 1 base from V and 4 bases from J, leaving 9 bases between. Germline V CDR1 and CDR2: SGHAT, FQNNGV. CDR3 in DNA: TGTGCCAGCAGCTTAGTGCAGGGTTCAGATACGCAGTATTTT. This sequence encodes CASSLVQGSDTQYF.

V usage is TRBV5-8 and J usage is TRBJ2-7, with 10 bases matching TRBD2. The CDR3 consists of 14 residues. CDR1 is SGHTS, CDR2 YDEGEE, per germline. The V gene end was trimmed by 4 bases and the J gene end by 1 base; junction bases not matched to a gene: 2. CDR3 loop: CASSRLAGSYEQYF. The CDR3 region has the DNA TGTGCCAGCAGCCGACTAGCGGGTTCCTACGAGCAGTACTTC.

The rearrangement links TRBV2 to TRBJ1-5; maybe TRBD1 (6 bases). This CDR3 is 16 amino acids long. V dropped 6 bases and J dropped 0 bases, with 15 bases sitting between them. Germline assignment: CDR1 SNHLY and CDR2 FYNNEI. The CDR3 region has the DNA TGTGCCAGCAGCCCCAGGACAGTTTATAGCAATCAGCCCCAGCATTTT. Translation gives CASSPRTVYSNQPQHF.